Reported below is one T cell receptor beta chain. This sample was taken from a study of control samples from healthy donors and cancer patients. Method: immunoSEQ multiplex PCR; TCRdb's copy keeps in-frame clones and lacks some. The top ten hold roughly 8.6% of the sample, which has about 130,000 clones, less than 95% seen once. CDR1 and CDR2 from the germline V gene are ENHRY and SYGVKD. CDR3 length equals 15 residues. V was clipped by 0 bases and J by 4 bases, with 10 bases between them. Sample: blood. The clonotype comes from a man aged 18 to 29 in good health. V and J are TRBV10-3 and TRBJ1-3; maybe TRBD1 (5 bases). The CDR3 sequence is CAISESRDFGNTIYF. The CDR3, as DNA: TGTGCCATCAGTGAGTCGAGGGACTTCGGAAACACCATATATTTT.